The rows below give T cell receptor beta chains drawn from one sample of a study of cytomegalovirus exposure and HLA in healthy donors. Using immunoSEQ multiplex PCR, the repertoire was profiled, and TCRdb retains in-frame clones only, with some absent. Among roughly 150,000 clones listed, roughly 74% were seen once. The sample was PBMCs. Receptor source: a man younger than 35 in good health and CMV-seropositive. CDR3s include the opening cysteine and the closing phenylalanine or tryptophan. A D gene is named only where the DNA matches it firmly. A row's size may be missing; if present it is once, few, many or a size class.

TRBJ2-7 | few | TRBD1 | TRBV7-6 | CPSSEEGGGPYEQYF | TGTCCCAGCAGCGAAGAAGGGGGCGGCCCCTACGAGCAGTACTTC
TRBJ2-5 | . | . | TRBV7-2 | CASSSIREAYF | TGTGCCAGCAGCTCAATAAGGGAGGCGTACTTC
TRBJ1-1 | few | . | TRBV19 | CASSMALSQRAFF | TGTGCCAGTAGTATGGCATTGTCGCAAAGAGCTTTCTTT
TRBJ2-7 | . | . | TRBV28 | CASSLGPAILTYEQYF | TGTGCCAGCAGTTTGGGCCCCGCAATTCTCACCTACGAGCAGTACTTC
TRBJ1-1 | . | . | TRBV28 | CASAAVPMNTEAFF | TGTGCCAGCGCCGCAGTTCCCATGAACACTGAAGCTTTCTTT
TRBJ2-7 | . | TRBD1 | TRBV10-3 | CAIRGDRGYEQYF | TGTGCCATCAGGGGGGACAGGGGTTACGAGCAGTACTTC
TRBJ1-5 | . | . | TRBV28 | CASSWRTDSNQPQHF | TGTGCCAGCAGTTGGAGGACCGATAGCAATCAGCCCCAGCATTTT
TRBJ1-4 | . | TRBD1 | TRBV29-1 | CSAGGTNEKLFF | TGCAGCGCAGGGGGCACTAATGAAAAACTGTTTTTT
TRBJ2-4 | . | TRBD1 | TRBV7-3 | CASSRRQGRHIQYF | TGTGCCAGCAGCCGTAGACAGGGTCGCCACATTCAGTACTTC
TRBJ2-2 | few | . | TRBV10-2 | CASSEILRGSSNTGELFF | TGCGCCAGCTCCGAGATATTGAGGGGGTCCTCGAACACCGGGGAGCTGTTTTTT
TRBJ1-4 | few | . | TRBV28 | CASSFSTAGGEEKLFF | TGTGCCAGCAGTTTTTCTACCGCAGGAGGTGAGGAAAAACTGTTTTTT
TRBJ1-4 | once | . | TRBV5-3 | CARSLVEGHTNEKLFF | TGTGCCAGAAGCTTGGTAGAGGGCCATACTAATGAAAAACTGTTTTTT
TRBJ1-2 | . | TRBD1 | TRBV27 | CASSSTGPYGYTF | TGTGCCAGCAGTTCGACAGGGCCTTATGGCTACACCTTC
TRBJ2-3 | . | . | TRBV9 | CASSVAQWPGDTDTQYF | TGTGCCAGCAGCGTAGCCCAGTGGCCGGGGGACACAGATACGCAGTATTTT
TRBJ2-3 | . | TRBD1 | TRBV6-6 | CASGTAFTDTQYF | TGTGCCAGTGGGACAGCCTTCACAGATACGCAGTATTTT
TRBJ2-7 | . | . | TRBV5-8 | CAARGGDEQYF | TGTGCCGCAAGAGGGGGGGACGAGCAGTACTTC
TRBJ2-1 | . | TRBD2 | TRBV28 | CASGRETALDEQFF | TGTGCCAGCGGGCGGGAGACGGCTTTGGATGAGCAGTTCTTC
TRBJ2-1 | . | TRBD2 | TRBV13 | CASSLGGRVSDEQFF | TGTGCCAGCAGCTTGGGCGGGAGGGTTTCGGATGAGCAGTTCTTC
TRBJ2-2 | . | TRBD1 | TRBV25-1 | CASNGRGYTGELFF | TGTGCCAGCAATGGCAGGGGGTACACCGGGGAGCTGTTTTTT
TRBJ2-7 | . | TRBD2 | TRBV27 | CASSFRGGPDKQYF | TGTGCCAGCAGTTTCCGGGGGGGCCCCGACAAGCAGTACTTC
TRBJ2-3 | few | . | TRBV28 | CASSLGTTSRATDTQYF | TGTGCCAGCAGTTTGGGGACAACATCAAGGGCGACAGATACGCAGTATTTT
TRBJ1-1 | . | TRBD1 | TRBV5-1 | CASSLNPGQIMNTEAFF | TGCGCCAGCAGCCTCAATCCGGGACAGATAATGAACACTGAAGCTTTCTTT
TRBJ2-7 | once | TRBD2 | TRBV28 | CASSPRRLAGLDEQYF | TGTGCCAGCAGTCCACGCCGACTAGCGGGACTCGACGAGCAGTACTTC
TRBJ1-2 | . | . | TRBV5-6 | CASSLARLLLNYGYTF | TGTGCCAGCAGCTTGGCCAGGCTTCTCCTCAACTATGGCTACACCTTC
TRBJ1-2 | . | TRBD1 | TRBV7-3 | CASSLIRTGNYGYTF | TGTGCCAGCAGCTTAATCCGGACAGGCAACTATGGCTACACCTTC
TRBJ2-4 | once | . | TRBV28 | CASRDRFFKNIQYF | TGTGCCAGCAGGGACAGATTTTTCAAAAACATTCAGTACTTC
TRBJ2-1 | . | TRBD2 | TRBV5-1 | CASFGTSGSGEQFF | TGCGCCAGCTTCGGGACTAGCGGGAGCGGAGAGCAGTTCTTC
TRBJ2-7 | . | . | TRBV5-8 | CASSRGGGTYEQYF | TGTGCCAGCAGCCGAGGCGGAGGCACCTACGAGCAGTACTTC
TRBJ1-2 | few | TRBD1 | TRBV6-4 | CASSLDRGANYGYTF | TGTGCCAGCAGCTTGGACAGGGGAGCTAACTATGGCTACACCTTC
TRBJ2-3 | . | TRBD1 | TRBV11-2 | CASLTIRHRGRSTDTQYF | TGTGCCAGCTTAACCATACGCCATAGGGGGCGTTCGACAGATACGCAGTATTTT
TRBJ2-1 | . | . | TRBV18 | CASSPNKGGPGNEQFF | TGTGCCAGCTCACCTAATAAAGGAGGGCCGGGAAATGAGCAGTTCTTC
TRBJ1-1 | once | TRBD1 | TRBV7-9 | CASSLRGQGARDTEAFF | TGTGCCAGCAGCTTGCGTGGACAGGGGGCGCGAGACACTGAAGCTTTCTTT
TRBJ1-1 | few | . | TRBV2 | CARLTETNTEAFF | TGTGCCAGACTGACAGAGACGAACACTGAAGCTTTCTTT
TRBJ1-2 | . | . | TRBV4-1 | CASSQGPRQNYGYTF | TGCGCCAGCAGCCAAGGTCCGAGACAGAACTATGGCTACACCTTC
TRBJ1-1 | few | . | TRBV4-1 | CASSQESMPRNTEAFF | TGCGCCAGCAGCCAAGAGTCAATGCCCAGGAACACTGAAGCTTTCTTT
TRBJ1-2 | . | TRBD1 | TRBV5-4 | CASSMDRGPTDYGYTF | TGTGCCAGCAGCATGGACAGGGGTCCAACTGACTATGGCTACACCTTC
TRBJ2-1 | few | TRBD2 | TRBV5-1 | CASSTSGSSFDEQFF | TGCGCCAGCAGCACAAGCGGGAGTTCATTTGATGAGCAGTTCTTC
TRBJ2-1 | once | TRBD1 | TRBV4-1 | CASSPQGRGGSYNEQFF | TGCGCCAGCAGTCCACAGGGGAGAGGGGGCTCCTACAATGAGCAGTTCTTC
TRBJ2-3 | . | TRBD1 | TRBV30 | CAWSRTGGFTDTQYF | TGTGCCTGGAGCCGCACAGGGGGGTTCACAGATACGCAGTATTTT
TRBJ1-1 | . | TRBD1 | TRBV9 | CASSVEGQGDEAFF | TGTGCCAGCAGCGTAGAGGGACAGGGAGATGAAGCTTTCTTT
TRBJ1-4 | . | . | TRBV19 | CASNTLSTGEKLFF | TGTGCCAGTAATACGCTCTCAACGGGTGAAAAACTGTTTTTT
TRBJ2-1 | . | TRBD2 | TRBV6-5 | CASSPWEGRYNEQFF | TGTGCCAGCAGTCCTTGGGAGGGCCGTTACAATGAGCAGTTCTTC
TRBJ2-7 | . | . | TRBV27 | CASSLSGHTYEQYF | TGTGCCAGCAGTTTATCGGGACACACCTACGAGCAGTACTTC
TRBJ1-3 | . | . | TRBV7-9 | CASSYHPGYTVTSNTIYF | TGTGCCAGCAGCTACCACCCAGGGTATACAGTCACGAGCAACACCATATATTTT
TRBJ1-1 | . | . | TRBV28 | CASSLGNRPTEAFF | TGTGCCAGCAGTTTGGGAAACAGGCCGACTGAAGCTTTCTTT
TRBJ1-4 | few | . | TRBV5-1 | CASSFSGRGEKLFF | TGCGCCAGCAGCTTTTCTGGGAGGGGTGAAAAACTGTTTTTT
TRBJ2-2 | once | . | TRBV29-1 | CSVSKEGGNTGELFF | TGCAGCGTCTCGAAGGAAGGGGGGAACACCGGGGAGCTGTTTTTT
TRBJ1-1 | . | TRBD1 | TRBV5-1 | CASSLQGRGTAFF | TGCGCCAGCAGCTTACAGGGGCGAGGGACAGCTTTCTTT